Following are 14 T cell receptor beta chains from one sample sequenced in a study of OX40 agonist ivuxolimab in advanced cancers. The library was made by the immunoSEQ multiplex PCR assay. TCRdb provides this immuneACCESS table in a form limited to in-frame rearrangements. Some clones are lacking; in checked studies, under half of them reflect an unresolved V gene, and why the rest are absent is not known. This sample lists about 49,000 clones; less than 85% were detected once. Over 20% of the sample goes to the ten largest clones. The sample here was CD4+ or CD8+ T cells sorted from blood, taken in a trial of the OX40 agonist ivuxolimab. The receptors originated from an adult with an advanced solid tumor such as melanoma, head and neck, liver or kidney cancer.

This sequence joins TRBV6-5 and TRBJ2-7, with D unresolved. CDR3 length: 14 residues. V was shortened by 0 bases and J by 2 bases, with 8 bases between the two germline ends. CDR1 is MNHEY and CDR2 is SVGAGI in the germline V gene. CDR3 region: CASSYSSGPYEQYF. CDR3 sequence (DNA): TGTGCCAGCAGTTACTCGTCAGGACCCTACGAGCAGTACTTC.

The rearrangement joins TRBV4-1 to TRBJ2-1; D unresolved. CDR1 and CDR2 (germline): MGHRA, YSYEKL. V was trimmed by 1 base and J by 0 bases, leaving 10 bases between them. CDR3 length equals 16 residues. CDR3 sequence reads: CASSQVYLDSYNEQFF. Here the CDR3 DNA reads TGCGCCAGCAGCCAAGTCTACTTAGACTCCTACAATGAGCAGTTCTTC.

This clone has only a few counts. This sequence joins TRBV6-6 and TRBJ1-6, with 7 bases lining up with TRBD1. Germline CDR1 and CDR2: MNHNY and SVGAGI (reference sequence). J was trimmed by 10 bases and V by 6 bases; bases with no gene match: 9. There are 14 residues in the CDR3. CDR3 bases: TGTGCCAGCAGAATGGGGACAGTGAAATCACCCCTCCACTTT. Translating gives CASRMGTVKSPLHF.

The rearrangement joins TRBV28 to TRBJ2-3; 8 positions agree with TRBD2. CDR3 length equals 18 residues. The trim removed 4 bases at V and 5 bases at J, leaving 17 bases unmatched. Germline V gene lookup returns CDR1 MDHEN and CDR2 SYDVKM. The CDR3 DNA reads TGTGCCAGCAGTTCGCCCAGGGAAGAACGGGGGGGCCTAGATACGCAGTATTTT. Protein: CASSSPREERGGLDTQYF.

This clone came up a few times. The gene calls are TRBV2 and TRBJ2-7, with D possibly being TRBD1 or TRBD2 (5 bases each). The CDR3 sequence is 11 residues long. V lost 9 bases, J lost 3 bases, and 9 bases lay in between. CDR1 and CDR2 (germline): SNHLY, FYNNEI. CDR3 in amino acids: CARRDGYEQYF. The CDR3 coding sequence is TGTGCCAGACGGGACGGCTACGAGCAGTACTTC.

V is TRBV7-6 and J is TRBJ1-6; TRBD1 matches at 7 bases. The V gene's germline CDR1 is SGHVS and CDR2 FNYEAQ. The CDR3 is 15 amino acids. V lost 5 bases to trimming and J lost 8 bases; unmatched junction nucleotides: 9. The DNA for the CDR3 is TGTGCCAGCAGCCCCAGACAGGGTAACTATTCACCCCTCCACTTT. This sequence encodes CASSPRQGNYSPLHF.

The J gene is TRBJ2-7, the V gene TRBV5-1; tentatively, D is TRBD1 (5 bases). This CDR3 is 14 amino acids long. Trimming left V 0 bases short and J 5 bases short, with 12 bases between. CDR1 and CDR2 (germline): SGHRS, YFSETQ. The chain's CDR3 is CASSLGQGNDEQYF. CDR3 bases: TGCGCCAGCAGCTTGGGGCAGGGAAATGACGAGCAGTACTTC.

The chain is built from TRBV4-3 and TRBJ1-2, with 8 bases identical to TRBD1. Germline V gene data show CDR1 as LGHNA and CDR2 as YSLEER. This CDR3 is 16 amino acids long. With V trimmed by 0 bases and J by 1 base, 4 bases remained unmatched. CDR3: CASSQDGTGLNYGYTF. The CDR3 coding sequence is TGCGCCAGCAGCCAAGACGGGACAGGACTTAACTATGGCTACACCTTC.

The gene calls are TRBV28 and TRBJ1-2, with D uncertain. Germline V gene data show CDR1 as MDHEN and CDR2 as SYDVKM. V shed 2 bases and J shed 3 bases, with 7 bases lying between them. The CDR3 loop spans 13 amino acids. Written as DNA, the CDR3 is TGTGCCAGCAGTTTAACAACATACTATGGCTACACCTTC. Translation: CASSLTTYYGYTF.

In DNA, the CDR3 is TGTGCCAGTATGGGGGAGGTATACAATGAGCAGTTCTTC. This encodes CASMGEVYNEQFF. This rearrangement joins TRBV19 to TRBJ2-1; D perhaps matches TRBD2 (6 bases). Between the trimmed V and J ends, which lost 7 bases and 4 bases, there was a span of 11 bases. Per germline, CDR1 LNHDA and CDR2 SQIVND (reference sequence). CDR3 length: 13 amino acids.

The genes are TRBV10-2 and TRBJ2-4; possibly TRBD1 or TRBD2 for D (5 bases each). The CDR3 is made up of 16 amino acids. Trimming shortened V by 0 bases and J by 0 bases, and 9 bases separated the two germline ends. CDR1 is WSHSY, CDR2 SAAADI, per germline. This chain's CDR3 is CASSESYGTAKNIQYF. CDR3 nucleotide sequence: TGCGCCAGCAGTGAGTCGTATGGGACAGCCAAAAACATTCAGTACTTC.

The chain couples TRBV2 to TRBJ1-2, with a weak D call TRBD1 (5 bases). V lost 3 bases and J lost 2, with 13 bases in between. The germline V gene encodes CDR1 SNHLY and CDR2 FYNNEI. There are 15 residues in the CDR3. DNA of the CDR3: TGTGCCAGCAGTGATTCCGGGACGGCGAACTATGGCTACACCTTC. It specifies CASSDSGTANYGYTF.

V and J are TRBV5-6 and TRBJ2-2; no clear D gene. The CDR3 consists of 13 residues. From germline, CDR1 is SGHDT and CDR2 YYEEEE. V lost 0 bases to trimming and J lost 7 bases, with 7 bases between them. The DNA of the CDR3 is TGTGCCAGCAGCTTGGCCCCTATCGGGGAGCTGTTTTTT. This sequence encodes CASSLAPIGELFF. Full variable domain (rest looked up from reference TRBV5-6 and TRBJ2-2): DAGVTQSPTHLIKTRGQQVTLRCSPKSGHDTVSWYQQALGQGPQFIFQYYEEEERQRGNFPDRFSGHQFPNYSSELNVNALLLGDSALYLCASSLAPIGELFFGEGSRLTVL.

The V and J genes are TRBV29-1 and TRBJ1-1; D unresolved. V lost 6 bases to trimming and J lost 0 bases, with 5 bases between them. The CDR3 contains 11 residues. From germline, CDR1 is SQVTM and CDR2 ANQGSEA. This CDR3 reads CSVGMNTEAFF. The CDR3 coding sequence is TGCAGCGTAGGAATGAACACTGAAGCTTTCTTT.